The T cell receptor beta chain described here comes from a study of blood T cell repertoires in COVID-19. In the study overall: Acute and convalescent COVID-19 specimens originated in the United States, Italy and Spain.

After removal of 6 bases from V and 7 bases from J, the junction contained 6 bases not matched to a gene. Germline loops: CDR1 DFQATT, CDR2 SNEGSKA (reference sequence). CDR3 size: 11 residues. Source study methods: Cell counts per sample came from amplifying reference gene primers. Data came from immunoSEQ multiplex PCR; TCRdb stores just in-frame clones and leaves some out. V, J and clone size are taken as reported in that table, and D and trimming were inferred from the DNA itself. The table has 120,000 or so clones, more than 75% seen once. The chain couples TRBV20-1 to TRBJ2-7; 7 bases line up with TRBD2. Sequencing input: peripheral blood. This clonotype was sampled from a human donor in a cohort sampled during active COVID-19. CDR3 protein: CSASGGYEQYF. The CDR3 DNA reads as TGCAGTGCATCGGGAGGCTATGAGCAGTACTTC.